Each of the 29 T cell receptor beta chains below was sequenced from the same sample in a study of monozygotic twins with inflammatory bowel disease. TCRdb reworked the 5' RACE reads into one entry per CDR3 protein, no DNA. This repertoire includes a few hundred thousand distinct CDR3 sequences. Sequencing was performed on blood. The receptors shown here come from a human donor with ulcerative colitis or Crohn's disease, or a healthy co-twin of an affected twin (not recorded which).

J is TRBJ2-5 and V is TRBV6-5. The length of the CDR3 is 13 residues. The V gene's germline CDR1 is MNHEY and CDR2 SVGAGI. CDR3 protein: CASRDTQKETQYF.

The chain recombines TRBV4-3 with TRBJ2-7. Per germline, CDR1 LGHNA and CDR2 YSLEER. CDR3 size: 13 residues. CDR3: CASSQNDGYEQYF.

The chain combines TRBV9 with TRBJ2-7; TCRdb selects TRBD1, and the lack of DNA leaves this call unchecked. The CDR3 has 15 residues. In germline, CDR1 is SGDLS, CDR2 YYNGEE. The CDR3 reads CASSPHQAPIDKQYF.

This chain joins TRBV2 and TRBJ2-2; as DNA is missing, the TRBD1 call by TCRdb cannot be tested. This CDR3 comprises 13 residues. Per germline, CDR1 SNHLY and CDR2 FYNNEI. CDR3 amino acids: CASSREKTGELFF.

The chain carries TRBV7-7 and TRBJ2-5; TCRdb's assignment of TRBD1 cannot be checked, as there is no DNA. Germline CDR1 and CDR2: SSHAT and FNYEAQ (reference sequence). The CDR3 length is 15 residues. The CDR3 reads CASSLQTGQQETQYF.

The rearrangement links TRBV6-1 to TRBJ1-5; TCRdb designates TRBD1, a call that cannot be tested without DNA. The germline CDR1 and CDR2 sequences are MNHNS and SASEGT. The CDR3 contains 15 residues. The CDR3 reads CASRPTGYSNQPQHF.

V usage is TRBV29-1 and J usage is TRBJ2-6. Germline V gene sequence: CDR1 SQVTM, CDR2 ANQGSEA. The CDR3 contains 16 residues. The CDR3 here is CSVVVYLGSGANVLTF.

The J gene is TRBJ1-4, the V gene TRBV6-1. The germline gives CDR1 MNHNS, CDR2 SASEGT. The CDR3 length is 14 residues. CDR3 sequence: CASKLGKWEEKLFF.

The chain combines TRBV14 with TRBJ2-7. The CDR3 has 12 amino acids. Germline V lookup: CDR1 SGHDN, CDR2 FVKESK. CDR3 protein: CASSISSYEQYF.

The chain combines TRBV12-3 or TRBV12-4 with TRBJ2-7. The CDR3 is made up of 11 amino acids. CDR3: CASSQEYEQYF.

The chain joins TRBV15 to TRBJ1-6; TCRdb gives TRBD1 as the D gene, but with no DNA this cannot be confirmed. The CDR3 contains 15 residues. Looked up from germline, CDR1 is LNHNV and CDR2 is YYDKDF (reference sequence). The CDR3 reads CATSPGQDYNSPLHF.

The chain has TRBV27 and TRBJ2-4; checking the TCRdb D call of TRBD1 is not possible without DNA. Germline lookup yields CDR1 MNHEY and CDR2 SMNVEV (reference sequence). This CDR3 region has 15 residues. The CDR3: CASRGTGTDRNIQYF.

The chain recombines TRBV5-1 with TRBJ2-1; TCRdb returns TRBD1, unconfirmable since there is no DNA. The CDR3 sequence is 16 residues long. Germline-derived CDR1 and CDR2 are SGHRS and YFSETQ. The CDR3 region is CASSLAMDGGSNEQFF.

The chain carries TRBV10-3 and TRBJ2-7. Germline V lookup: CDR1 ENHRY, CDR2 SYGVKD. This CDR3 spans 12 amino acids. CDR3 residues: CAISVLGLEQYF.

This chain joins TRBV7-3 and TRBJ2-7; TCRdb returns TRBD1, unconfirmable since there is no DNA. The germline gives CDR1 SGHTA, CDR2 FQGTGA. There are 15 residues in the CDR3. CDR3 region: CASSLGGGRSYEQYF.

The rearrangement uses TRBV7-8 and TRBJ2-7; without DNA, the TCRdb call of TRBD1 cannot be checked. The CDR3 has 15 residues. Germline V gene sequence: CDR1 SGHVS, CDR2 FQNEAQ. The CDR3 spells CASRSGTGGPYEQYF. Complete variable domain (other parts from reference TRBV7-8 and TRBJ2-7): GAGVSQSPRYKVAKRGQDVALRCDPISGHVSLFWYQQALGQGPEFLTYFQNEAQLDKSGLPSDRFFAERPEGSVSTLKIQRTQQEDSAVYLCASRSGTGGPYEQYFGPGTRLTVT.

This chain uses TRBV19 with TRBJ1-2. CDR1 is LNHDA, CDR2 SQIVND, per germline (reference sequence). CDR3 length: 11 residues. The CDR3 here is CASRGRLFLLF.

CDR3 loop: CSASLLAGGEQYF. This chain connects TRBV20-1 to TRBJ2-7; TCRdb's D call of TRBD2 is untestable without DNA. Germline-derived CDR1 and CDR2 are DFQATT and SNEGSKA (reference sequence). The CDR3 is 13 amino acids.

The chain has TRBV7-9 and TRBJ1-1; TCRdb indicates TRBD1, and absent DNA this call remains unverified. The V gene's germline CDR1 is SEHNR and CDR2 FQNEAQ (reference sequence). The CDR3 consists of 16 residues. CDR3 in amino acids: CASSLGVGQGHLSAFF.

This chain links TRBV28 with TRBJ2-7; no DNA is available, so the TRBD1 call from TCRdb remains unchecked. This CDR3 contains 17 residues. Germline V lookup: CDR1 MDHEN, CDR2 SYDVKM. The CDR3 loop is CASSLSTGSRSKDEQYF. Drawing the rest from reference TRBV28 and TRBJ2-7, the complete variable domain is DVKVTQSSRYLVKRTGEKVFLECVQDMDHENMFWYRQDPGLGLRLIYFSYDVKMKEKGDIPEGYSVSREKKERFSLILESASTNQTSMYLCASSLSTGSRSKDEQYFGPGTRLTVT.

The V call is TRBV19, the J call TRBJ1-5; absent DNA, TCRdb's TRBD1 call cannot be checked. The CDR3 is 15 amino acids. Germline V lookup: CDR1 LNHDA, CDR2 SQIVND (reference sequence). CDR3: CASSRTGSGNQPQHF.

The rearrangement uses TRBV20-1 and TRBJ1-4; the TCRdb call, TRBD1, lacks DNA for checking. CDR3 length: 15 amino acids. Looked up from germline, CDR1 is DFQATT and CDR2 is SNEGSKA (reference sequence). This CDR3 is CSARPFVPANEKLFF.

The chain carries TRBV27 and TRBJ1-1. The CDR3 is 13 residues long. The germline V gene has CDR1 MNHEY and CDR2 SMNVEV (reference sequence). The CDR3 sequence: CASSLSTPDEAFF.

This chain joins TRBV19 and TRBJ2-3; the D call from TCRdb, TRBD1, cannot be confirmed without DNA. This CDR3 is 18 amino acids long. Germline V gene lookup returns CDR1 LNHDA and CDR2 SQIVND (reference sequence). CDR3 sequence: CASSIGRYQGASTDTQYF. The complete variable domain, with remaining parts taken from reference TRBV19 and TRBJ2-3, reads DGGITQSPKYLFRKEGQNVTLSCEQNLNHDAMYWYRQDPGQGLRLIYYSQIVNDFQKGDIAEGYSVSREKKESFPLTVTSAQKNPTAFYLCASSIGRYQGASTDTQYFGPGTRLTVL.

V is TRBV29-1 and J is TRBJ2-7. The CDR3 totals 13 residues. Germline lookup yields CDR1 SQVTM and CDR2 ANQGSEA. The CDR3 region is CSVQDGYSYEQYF.

The CDR3 loop reads CASSAGTAVWYEQYF. The V gene is TRBV7-2, the J gene TRBJ2-7; there is no DNA to check the TCRdb D call of TRBD2. The CDR3 runs 15 residues. CDR1 and CDR2 from the germline V gene are SGHTA and FQGNSA. Full variable domain (outside the CDR3, taken from reference TRBV7-2 and TRBJ2-7): GAGVSQSPSNKVTEKGKDVELRCDPISGHTALYWYRQSLGQGLEFLIYFQGNSAPDKSGLPSDRFSAERTGGSVSTLTIQRTQQEDSAVYLCASSAGTAVWYEQYFGPGTRLTVT.

The chain uses TRBV18 and TRBJ2-7. The CDR3 extends over 13 amino acids. Germline assignment: CDR1 KGHSH and CDR2 LQKENI. The CDR3 loop reads CASSPPRQLEQYF.

The CDR3: CASSINPYEQYF. The V call is TRBV5-1, the J call TRBJ2-7. CDR3 length equals 12 residues. Germline CDR1 SGHRS, CDR2 YFSETQ.

The chain has TRBV30 and TRBJ2-7; TCRdb calls TRBD1, which cannot be checked without DNA. The CDR3 contains 15 residues. Germline V gene data show CDR1 as GTSNPN and CDR2 as SVGIG (reference sequence). Here the CDR3 reads CAWSVYRDGFIRGDF.